This TCR beta chain was observed in a study of blood T cells in healthy people across ages. Study results and caveats: Per million T cells, TCR beta diversity dropped about linearly as age rose. Changes in expanded clonotypes were possibly confounded, as the CMV status of donors was unknown.

The use of a sample-barcoded 5' primer and a J-beta primer mix characterized a second PCR of 7 to 11 cycles. TCRdb re-called the 5' RACE reads through MiXCR, storing one row per CDR3 protein. The sample lists about 670,000 distinct CDR3 sequences; roughly half were seen once. This clonotype was counted once. Its target is unknown. Every sample yielded at least 6 million isolated PBMCs. V lost 4 bases to trimming and J lost 5 bases, with 11 bases between them. This CDR3 is built from 13 residues. CDR1 and CDR2 from the germline V gene are SQVTM and ANQGSEA. V gene TRBV29-1 combines with J gene TRBJ1-4, with D maybe TRBD1 (6 bases). This TCR derives from a woman aged 80 or over in good health. Sequenced material: blood. The CDR3 sequence is CSVVYRENEKLFF. The CDR3 region has the DNA TGCAGCGTTGTATACAGGGAAAATGAAAAACTGTTTTTT.